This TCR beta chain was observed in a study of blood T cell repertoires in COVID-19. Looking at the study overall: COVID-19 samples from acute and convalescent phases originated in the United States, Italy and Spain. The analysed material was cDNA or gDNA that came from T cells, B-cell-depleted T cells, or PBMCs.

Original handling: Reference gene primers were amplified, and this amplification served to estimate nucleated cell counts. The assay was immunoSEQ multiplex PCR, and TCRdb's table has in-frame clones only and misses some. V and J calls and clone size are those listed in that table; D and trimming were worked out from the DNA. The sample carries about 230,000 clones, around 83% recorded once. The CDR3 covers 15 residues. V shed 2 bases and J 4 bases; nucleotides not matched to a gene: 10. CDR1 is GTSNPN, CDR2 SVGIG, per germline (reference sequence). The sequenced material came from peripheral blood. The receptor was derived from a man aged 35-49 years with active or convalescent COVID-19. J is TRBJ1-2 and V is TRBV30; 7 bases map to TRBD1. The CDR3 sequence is CAWSQDRRGGYGYTF. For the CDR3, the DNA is TGTGCCTGGAGTCAGGACAGGCGAGGCGGCTATGGCTACACCTTC.